The source of this TCR beta chain is a study of cytomegalovirus exposure and HLA in healthy donors (dated by TCRdb to about 2017). Concerning the study at large: According to an earlier analysis of a few hundred of the donors, some 180 million T cells yielded 117 million unique TCR beta sequences and about 280 Gb of sequence data. The study aimed to test whether signatures of past pathogen exposure could be identified by cataloging public T cell receptors. An earlier analysis of approximately 630 of the donors applied high-throughput TCR beta sequencing to assess whether each TCR beta V gene segment acted as functional or pseudogenic. Class I and class II HLA loci were covered by the typing at four-digit resolution. An early release covering roughly 600 HLA-typed donors comprised approximately 290 gigabases of sequencing data and about 90 million unique TCR sequences. On average, roughly 240,000 unique TCR beta nucleotide sequences were sequenced per donor among 398 genotyped donors of the cohort, with 15% to 20% of those sequences being non-productive. To predict cytomegalovirus infection status, the study brought together high-throughput TCR immunosequencing, statistical association of individual TCRs with disease status, and machine learning. Rather than using new phenotypic data, the later analysis identified candidate immune exposures from TCR beta sequences and from how often those sequences occurred across donors. Using immunosequencing, the study profiled T cell repertoires from approximately 700 subjects and related those repertoires to cytomegalovirus serostatus. A later genetic analysis used genome-wide SNP genotypes for about 60% of the 666 donors, treating that subset as a discovery cohort. The genetic ancestry cluster associated with self-reported Caucasian donors included 70% to 85% of the roughly 390 genotyped donors. Roughly five DR-DQ haplotypes were treated as single units for association and clustering because of strong linkage in the cohort. Every repertoire in the discovery cohort had been generated on one and the same sequencing platform. A later analysis re-analyzed previously published TCR beta repertoires from several hundred donors and added high-resolution HLA genotyping to study TCR occurrence patterns. Alongside the repertoire data, information on donor age, sex, ethnicity and CMV serostatus was compiled. The number of typed donors differed by locus: about 629-640 for A, B, C, DRB1 and DQB1; some 500 for DQA1; 606 for DPA1; and 400 to 480 for DPB1. Besides the first cohort of 666 subjects, a separate validation cohort made up of over a hundred different subjects was used. What the study reported, not specific to this receptor: The classifier was reported to diagnose cytomegalovirus status with high specificity and sensitivity in both the original and validation cohorts. A later analysis associated about 17,000 TCR beta sequences with specific HLA alleles at a false discovery rate of 0.05. HLA typing was unavailable for some donors at each locus, so association tests used only the typed subset. V-gene and J-gene trimming of TCR beta chains was associated with a missense DCLRE1C variant in a later genetic analysis, and the association was replicated in an independent cohort. When HLA alleles, especially DR and DQ, strongly co-occurred, TCR associations were difficult to assign to individual alleles. In vitro tests confirmed that a few of the cytomegalovirus-associated TCR beta chains recognize cytomegalovirus antigens. Most TCR sequences were observed very rarely across donors, whereas some public TCRs were present in many individuals. The authors suggested that the approach could potentially be extended to other disease states and immunological phenotypes. Only TCR beta chains were sequenced in this cohort, and the absence of alpha or paired-chain data limited detectable features. Immune exposure information for the cohort was limited to CMV serostatus. In an earlier analysis of about 600 of the donors, most TCR beta V segments appeared in productive rearrangements about 87% or about 30% of the time, broadly matching IMGT annotations. According to a later analysis, parvovirus B19, influenza, CMV and Epstein-Barr virus appeared linked to several top co-occurrence clusters. Some IMGT-functional V segments, including TRBV6-2 and TRBV6-3, could not be distinguished by the 87-base-pair reads and were therefore excluded. Because counts were too low, some 17 rarely observed V segments, including chromosome 9 orphons, were excluded from the earlier analysis of several hundred of the donors. Compared with the roughly 670-donor mean, donors in an Asian-associated ancestry cluster had fewer N-insertions in productive TCRs, according to a later genetic analysis. Correlated functional status among segregating V segments might be attributable to linkage disequilibrium, but an unknown experimental factor could not be ruled out. In a later analysis, TCR association rates were found to vary across HLA loci, with the most associated TCRs seen for DRB1 alleles and the fewest for HLA-C alleles. The study listed 150 to 200 TCR beta chains as associated with cytomegalovirus. A later analysis found that HLA-associated TCR beta chains were more clonally expanded and had lower generation probabilities than equally common non-associated chains. Presence/absence analyses assumed roughly uniform sequencing depth across donors, an assumption that may not hold. Most CMV-associated TCR beta chains appeared to be HLA-restricted in a later analysis, and the HLA associations seemed to be driven largely by CMV exposure. A further reported finding was that TCR beta sequences accurately predicted the HLA-A and HLA-B alleles for most subjects in the first cohort. A group of highly shared sequence variants was considered likely to be a technical artifact of the sequencing pipeline.

The method behind the library was the immunoSEQ multiplex PCR assay. A mixture of 60 forward primers for TCR Vbeta segments and 13 reverse primers for TCR Jbeta segments was used in the multiplex PCR. A multiplex PCR assay on genomic DNA amplified the CDR3 region of rearranged TCR beta genes. Amplified TCR beta libraries were sequenced as 87-base-pair reads on the Illumina HiSeq System. Per the source publication's procedure: A later analysis counted 75 million to 100 million unique TCR beta chains across the roughly 700 repertoires, and some 11 million of these chains were shared by at least two donors. Raw reads were error-corrected and collapsed into unique sequences with a nearest-neighbor algorithm that merged closely related sequences to remove PCR and sequencing errors. CDR3 sequences were aligned to IMGT reference sequences to assign V, D and J gene segments. Each retained sequence needed at least a six-nucleotide match to both a V gene segment and a J gene segment. A rearrangement counted as productive if the CDR3 had no stop codons and remained in frame with V and J, and every other rearrangement counted as non-productive. CDR3 was defined by IMGT convention, running from the second conserved V-encoded cysteine to the conserved J-encoded phenylalanine. The earlier analysis of 500 to 750 of the donors excluded any sequence lacking an unambiguous match to a single V gene segment. An earlier analysis of some 610 of the donors called V segments functional above 56.7% productive rearrangements and segregating when the between-donor standard deviation exceeded 5%. To diagnose cytomegalovirus status from the catalog of TCR beta chain sequences, a statistical classification framework was built. In a later analysis, TCR nucleotide sequences were compared against IMGT/GENE-DB human TR gene sequences so that V and J genes could be assigned. A later analysis assigned CDR3 sequences and most-parsimonious VDJ recombination scenarios with the TCRdist pipeline. In a later analysis, each TCR beta chain was defined by its CDR3 amino acid sequence together with its V-gene family, and reads lacking a unique V-gene family were excluded. A later analysis removed several hundred highly shared, low-generation-probability nucleotide sequences to deal with suspected cross-contamination and a sequencing artifact. A later analysis calculated a clonal expansion index for each public chain from normalized within-repertoire ranks of inferred template counts. A later analysis computed generation probabilities with a VDJ recombination model fitted to out-of-frame rearrangements, and checked the results against IGoR. A later analysis scored TCR-TCR, TCR-HLA and TCR-CMV co-occurrence with hypergeometric tests, applying a repertoire-size bias correction to TCR pairs. False discovery rates were estimated in a later analysis by permuting HLA or CMV assignments 20 times. A later analysis grouped co-occurring TCRs with DBSCAN, adding TCRdist sequence similarity when clustering within HLA-allele-positive subsets. Repertoires with fewer than 30,000 or more than 120,000 public chains, plus five repertoires with anomalous nucleotide sharing, were excluded from co-occurrence clustering. In its TCRdb copy, this immuneACCESS table keeps in-frame sequences only and misses some clones. Where compared with another copy, unresolved V genes explain less than half of these, and the others have no known cause. D and trimming were read from the DNA, whereas the V and J calls and clone size are those reported in that table. Present in this sample are 55,000 or so clones, about 80% of which were seen just once. Approximately 1.3% of the sample is taken by the ten largest.

As concerns this clone: No cognate antigen has been identified for it. Base quality data are lacking; no much larger clone is found one base away.

From its cysteine to its phenylalanine, the CDR3 spans 16 amino acids. Of the read, only the CDR3 DNA is kept; its 48 bases are in frame from base 1. From V the trimming removes 5 bases and from J it removes 7 bases, while the gene matches leave 11 bases of the junction unaccounted for. The germline V gene supplies CDR1 SGHAT and CDR2 FQNNGV. The cohort comprised more than 550 healthy bone marrow donors. All cohort members were sampled while nominally healthy, although unrecorded immune exposures were likely present. The donor was CMV seronegative and was included in the group of over 300 seronegative cohort members. Every donor gave a peripheral blood sample, and the peripheral blood mononuclear cells from that sample were used for TCR beta sequencing. The Qiagen DNeasy Blood Extraction Kit was used to extract genomic DNA from the blood cell samples.

The specimen sequenced was PBMCs. The chain joins TRBV11-2 to TRBJ1-6; 7 middle bases align to TRBD1. The sequence was obtained from a female donor in good health and CMV-seronegative. The nucleotide sequence is TGTGCCAGCAGCCCTACCGAACAGGGGTTAAATTCACCCCTCCACTTT. Translated, this is CASSPTEQGLNSPLHF.